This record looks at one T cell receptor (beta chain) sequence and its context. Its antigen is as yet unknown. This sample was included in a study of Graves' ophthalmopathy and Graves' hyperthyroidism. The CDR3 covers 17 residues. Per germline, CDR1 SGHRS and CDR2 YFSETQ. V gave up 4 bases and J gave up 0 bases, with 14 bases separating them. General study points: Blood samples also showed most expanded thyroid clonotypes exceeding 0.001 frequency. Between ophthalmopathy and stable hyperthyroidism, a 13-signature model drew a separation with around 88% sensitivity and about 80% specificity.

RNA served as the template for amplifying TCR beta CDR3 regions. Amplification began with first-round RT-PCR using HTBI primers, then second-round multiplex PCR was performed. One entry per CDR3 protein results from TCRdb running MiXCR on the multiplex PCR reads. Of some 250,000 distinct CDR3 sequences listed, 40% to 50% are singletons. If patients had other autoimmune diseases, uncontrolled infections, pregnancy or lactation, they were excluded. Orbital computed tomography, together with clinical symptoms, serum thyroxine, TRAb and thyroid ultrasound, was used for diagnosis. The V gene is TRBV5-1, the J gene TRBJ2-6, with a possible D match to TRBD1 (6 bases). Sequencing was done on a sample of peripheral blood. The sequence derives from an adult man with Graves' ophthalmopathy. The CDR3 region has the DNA TGCGCCAGCAGCCTTTCGACAGGACCCTCTGGGGCCAACGTCCTGACTTTC. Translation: CASSLSTGPSGANVLTF.